These 31 T cell receptor beta chains were sequenced from one sample in a study of blood T cells in healthy people across ages. A sample-barcoded 5' primer and a J-beta primer mix were used in a second PCR of roughly 7 to 11 cycles. TCRdb used MiXCR to reprocess the 5' RACE reads, holding one entry per CDR3 protein. The top ten hold less than 0.75% of the sample, which has about 1 million distinct CDR3 sequences, about 23% seen once. These data are also associated with another study on T cells of mothers and their children.

The sequencing input was blood. Receptors originate from a girl aged 2 to 10 in good health.

The chain is built from TRBV11-3 and TRBJ2-5; maybe TRBD2 (6 bases). Germline CDR1 and CDR2: SGHNT and YENEEA. V lost 7 bases, J lost 4 bases, and 13 bases lay in between. This CDR3 is built from 13 residues. CDR3 loop: CASKGLGGETQYF. CDR3 DNA sequence: TGTGCCAGCAAGGGACTGGGAGGAGAGACCCAGTACTTC.

This clonotype was observed a few times. J is TRBJ1-5 and V is TRBV7-3; 9 nucleotides agree with TRBD1. The CDR3 length is 19 residues. Trimming removed 5 bases from V and 0 bases from J; junction bases left unmatched: 14. Germline V gene lookup returns CDR1 SGHTA and CDR2 FQGTGA. In nucleotides, the CDR3 is TGTGCCAGCAGCCCCACCCGGACAGGGGCGACTTATAGCAATCAGCCCCAGCATTTT. Its translation: CASSPTRTGATYSNQPQHF.

This clonotype was observed a few times. V and J are TRBV7-8 and TRBJ2-7; maybe TRBD1 (5 bases). Germline-derived CDR1 and CDR2 are SGHVS and FQNEAQ. The CDR3 sequence is 15 residues long. Trimming removed 1 base at V and 3 bases at J, with 13 bases between. This CDR3 reads CASSLEKGQLYEQYF. The CDR3 nucleotides are TGTGCCAGCAGCTTAGAGAAGGGGCAACTCTACGAGCAGTACTTC.

This rearrangement joins TRBV6-1 to TRBJ1-2; D is ambiguous. From germline, CDR1 is MNHNS and CDR2 SASEGT. The CDR3 extends over 15 amino acids. Trimming left V 0 bases short and J 4 bases short, with 12 bases between. The CDR3 sequence: CASSEAVGSPYGYTF. CDR3 DNA sequence: TGTGCCAGCAGTGAAGCTGTCGGATCCCCCTATGGCTACACCTTC.

The chain joins TRBV7-9 to TRBJ2-5; D call uncertain. The J call may be wrong; the DNA end is better matched by TRBJ2-7. The CDR3 loop spans 13 amino acids. Germline CDR1 is SEHNR and CDR2 is FQNEAQ (reference sequence). The CDR3 loop reads CASSLTVSHEQYF. The CDR3 DNA sequence: TGTGCCAGCAGCTTAACGGTGTCCCACGAGCAGTACTTC.

Concerning this clonotype: The conserved closing phenylalanine or tryptophan is absent in this CDR3, likely reflecting a read error. The gene calls are TRBV7-2 and TRBJ2-7; D possibly corresponds to TRBD2 (6 bases). V was cut by 3 bases and J by 9 bases, with 21 bases left in between. The CDR3 totals 15 residues. The germline V gene encodes CDR1 SGHTA and CDR2 FQGNSA. The CDR3 DNA is TGTGCCAGCAGCTTCCGCGGGACCTCCTCAGAGGTGCAGTACCTC. The encoded protein is CASSFRGTSSEVQYL.

The chain joins TRBV7-2 to TRBJ2-7, with TRBD2 matching over 12 bases. CDR3 size: 16 residues. CDR1 and CDR2 (germline): SGHTA, FQGNSA. V shed 6 bases and J 3 bases; nucleotides not matched to a gene: 9. CDR3: CASRRTSGALLYEQYF. CDR3 nucleotides: TGTGCCAGCAGGCGGACTAGCGGGGCCCTACTCTACGAGCAGTACTTC.

This chain joins TRBV9 and TRBJ2-3; 8 bases agree with TRBD2. With V trimmed by 5 bases and J by 6 bases, 8 bases remained unmatched. The length of the CDR3 is 14 residues. Germline CDR1 is SGDLS and CDR2 is YYNGEE. In DNA, the CDR3 is TGTGCCAGCAGGAGCGGGAGTGGGTTGGATACGCAGTATTTT. Protein sequence: CASRSGSGLDTQYF. Looking up the rest from reference TRBV9 and TRBJ2-3 gives the full variable domain: DSGVTQTPKHLITATGQRVTLRCSPRSGDLSVYWYQQSLDQGLQFLIQYYNGEERAKGNILERFSAQQFPDLHSELNLSSLELGDSALYFCASRSGSGLDTQYFGPGTRLTVL.

Of note for this clonotype: The junction shows a germline mismatch at one end, possibly a read error. The chain carries TRBV9 and TRBJ2-7; D may be TRBD1 (6 bases). The CDR3 is made up of 16 amino acids. From germline, CDR1 is SGDLS and CDR2 YYNGEE. The CDR3 sequence: CAGSPSADSTSYEQYF. CDR3 DNA sequence: TGTGCCGGCAGCCCTTCCGCGGACAGCACCTCCTACGAGCAGTACTTC.

The V and J genes are TRBV29-1 and TRBJ1-1; D might be TRBD1 (5 bases). Germline lookup yields CDR1 SQVTM and CDR2 ANQGSEA. The CDR3 length is 14 residues. Trimming took off 4 bases at V and 3 bases at J, with 15 bases between the two ends. The CDR3 sequence: CSVGVGGKDTEAFF. DNA of the CDR3: TGCAGCGTTGGGGTTGGGGGAAAGGACACTGAAGCTTTCTTT.

This rearrangement joins TRBV7-2 to TRBJ2-5, with D perhaps TRBD1 (6 bases). Germline V lookup: CDR1 SGHTA, CDR2 FQGNSA. The CDR3 extends over 14 amino acids. Trimming took 3 bases from V and 7 from J, leaving 15 bases between them. CDR3 in amino acids: CASSLGAGSATQYF. The DNA for the CDR3 is TGTGCCAGCAGCTTGGGGGCAGGGAGTGCGACCCAGTACTTC.

This clonotype appeared a few times. The rearrangement links TRBV27 to TRBJ2-3; a possible D gene is TRBD2 (6 bases). CDR1 MNHEY and CDR2 SMNVEV come from the germline V gene (reference sequence). This CDR3 region has 15 residues. V was cut by 3 bases and J by 2 bases, with 12 bases left in between. The DNA of the CDR3 is TGTGCCAGCAGTTTCGTTGCGGGATACACAGATACGCAGTATTTT. Its protein product is CASSFVAGYTDTQYF.

This clonotype was detected only a few times. This chain links TRBV6-5 with TRBJ1-6; D call uncertain. Deletions cut 2 bases from V and 4 bases from J, with 6 bases between. Looked up from germline, CDR1 is MNHEY and CDR2 is SVGAGI. The length of the CDR3 is 14 residues. CDR3 DNA: TGTGCCAGCAGTTACCTACAGTATAATTCACCCCTCCACTTT. It encodes CASSYLQYNSPLHF.

This clonotype has a handful of counts. The chain is built from TRBV6-5 and TRBJ1-4; D not resolved. The CDR3 is made up of 15 amino acids. V was trimmed by 1 base and J by 6 bases, leaving 12 bases between them. Germline loops: CDR1 MNHEY, CDR2 SVGAGI. The CDR3 coding sequence is TGTGCCAGCAGTTACTTACGGACGTCCCATGAAAAACTGTTTTTT. Protein: CASSYLRTSHEKLFF.

The chain carries TRBV7-9 and TRBJ1-2; the D gene is possibly TRBD1 (5 bases). Germline V lookup: CDR1 SEHNR, CDR2 FQNEAQ (reference sequence). The CDR3 is 16 residues long. Trimming pared 6 bases from V and 8 bases from J, leaving 25 bases between. The CDR3 coding sequence is TGTGCCAGCAGATACACGGGGCAGGAGTGGGAAGAGGGCTACACCTTC. Protein product: CASRYTGQEWEEGYTF.

This clonotype has just a few counts. This sequence joins TRBV7-9 and TRBJ2-5; D possibly corresponds to TRBD1 (7 bases). Trimming took 4 bases from V and 4 from J, leaving 13 bases between them. The V gene's germline CDR1 is SEHNR and CDR2 FQNEAQ (reference sequence). The length of the CDR3 is 14 residues. Written as DNA, the CDR3 is TGTGCCAGCAGCTCAGGGGGACTCCCAGAGACCCAGTACTTC. It is translated as CASSSGGLPETQYF. Drawing the rest from reference TRBV7-9 and TRBJ2-5, the complete variable domain is DTGVSQNPRHKITKRGQNVTFRCDPISEHNRLYWYRQTLGQGPEFLTYFQNEAQLEKSRLLSDRFSAERPKGSFSTLEIQRTEQGDSAMYLCASSSGGLPETQYFGPGTRLLVL.

This clonotype was picked up one time. This chain connects TRBV7-8 to TRBJ2-3; TRBD1 or TRBD2 may be the D gene (6 bases each). Per the germline V gene, CDR1 is SGHVS and CDR2 is FQNEAQ. The length of the CDR3 is 14 residues. V lost 2 bases and J 6 bases, leaving 12 bases between the germline ends. CDR3 bases: TGTGCCAGCAGCTTAATAGGGGGGTCGGATACGCAGTATTTT. It specifies CASSLIGGSDTQYF. Full variable domain (remainder filled in from reference TRBV7-8 and TRBJ2-3): GAGVSQSPRYKVAKRGQDVALRCDPISGHVSLFWYQQALGQGPEFLTYFQNEAQLDKSGLPSDRFFAERPEGSVSTLKIQRTQQEDSAVYLCASSLIGGSDTQYFGPGTRLTVL.

The table lists this clonotype with a few counts. V usage is TRBV7-9 and J usage is TRBJ2-1; 11 bases match TRBD2. The CDR3 loop spans 19 amino acids. CDR1 SEHNR and CDR2 FQNEAQ come from the germline V gene (reference sequence). Losses at the gene ends were 1 base for V and 3 bases for J; bases not matched to a gene: 11. This CDR3 reads CASSLVASGRPLYYNEQFF. CDR3 coding DNA: TGTGCCAGCAGCTTAGTAGCTAGCGGGAGGCCACTTTACTACAATGAGCAGTTCTTC.

A few counts support this clonotype. The chain uses TRBV24-1 and TRBJ2-5; possibly TRBD2 for D (6 bases). From germline, CDR1 is KGHDR and CDR2 SFDVKD. Trimming took 6 bases from V and 5 from J, leaving 18 bases between them. This CDR3 is built from 15 residues. CDR3 sequence reads: CATSQLGGPEETQYF. CDR3 DNA sequence: TGTGCCACCAGTCAGCTGGGGGGACCGGAGGAGACCCAGTACTTC.

This clonotype has just a few counts. The V gene is TRBV7-9, the J gene TRBJ2-7, with a tentative D call TRBD1 (6 bases). The germline V and J ends were trimmed by 6 bases and 4 bases, with 13 bases remaining between them. CDR1 and CDR2 (germline): SEHNR, FQNEAQ (reference sequence). This CDR3 comprises 13 residues. The CDR3: CASRGAGQYEQYF. CDR3 nucleotide sequence: TGTGCCAGCAGGGGGGCAGGACAGTACGAGCAGTACTTC.

This chain joins TRBV9 and TRBJ2-3; weak D call: TRBD2 (6 bases). The germline V gene has CDR1 SGDLS and CDR2 YYNGEE. This CDR3 has 15 residues. Deletions cut 4 bases from V and 2 bases from J, with 14 bases between. CDR3 DNA sequence: TGTGCCAGCAGCCACAGCGGGTCCAACACAGATACGCAGTATTTT. This encodes CASSHSGSNTDTQYF.

The chain links TRBV3-1 to TRBJ2-5; weak D call: TRBD1 (6 bases). The DNA matches TRBJ2-1 better at its end, which makes the J call doubtful. The CDR3 is made up of 12 amino acids. CDR1 is LGHDT, CDR2 YNNKEL, per germline (reference sequence). CDR3 DNA: TGTGCCAGCAGCCTGATGGGGACAGAGCAGTTCTTC. Translated, it gives CASSLMGTEQFF.

This clonotype was seen a few times. The chain links TRBV6-5 to TRBJ1-1; tentatively, D is TRBD1 (5 bases). This CDR3 spans 12 amino acids. The V end was cut by 0 bases, the J end by 11 bases, with 10 bases between. In germline, CDR1 is MNHEY, CDR2 SVGAGI. The CDR3 DNA reads TGTGCCAGCAGTTACTCGGCAGGGATGGCTTTCTTT. It yields the protein CASSYSAGMAFF.

This chain joins TRBV4-3 and TRBJ2-2; 7 nucleotides line up with TRBD1. The CDR3 extends over 16 amino acids. Trimming took 2 bases from V and 5 from J; bases not matched to a gene: 8. The germline gives CDR1 LGHNA, CDR2 YSLEER. As DNA, the CDR3 is TGCGCCAGCAGCCAATTACTGCAGGGGGATACCGGGGAGCTGTTTTTT. Translating it yields CASSQLLQGDTGELFF.

The table lists this clonotype with a few counts. The junction differs from germline at one of its ends, possibly a read error. The J gene is TRBJ2-7, the V gene TRBV20-1; D may be TRBD2 (6 bases). Looked up from germline, CDR1 is DFQATT and CDR2 is SNEGSKA (reference sequence). The CDR3 consists of 12 residues. The CDR3 DNA reads as TGCAGTGCTGGAGATGAAGGGAGGGAGCAGTACTTC. Its protein is CSAGDEGREQYF.

This clonotype was seen more than once but under ten times. The V call is TRBV7-9, the J call TRBJ2-7, with D possibly matching TRBD2 (5 bases). Trimming left V 5 bases short and J 6 bases short, with 14 bases between. This CDR3 comprises 13 residues. Germline V CDR1 and CDR2: SEHNR, FQNEAQ (reference sequence). The CDR3 DNA follows: TGTGCCAGCAGCCCCGCCGGAGGAAGCGAGCAGTACTTC. Amino acid sequence: CASSPAGGSEQYF.

This clonotype occurred a few times. The chain recombines TRBV6-6 with TRBJ2-1; 8 bases align to TRBD1. The CDR3 totals 16 residues. After removal of 7 bases from V and 5 bases from J, the junction contained 13 bases not matched to a gene. The germline gives CDR1 MNHNY, CDR2 SVGAGI (reference sequence). This CDR3 is CASTAPGDRTDNEQFF. The CDR3 coding sequence is TGTGCCAGCACCGCCCCGGGGGACAGGACCGACAATGAGCAGTTCTTC.

Concerning this clonotype: It may be a read error: a sequence one base away is much more abundant. The chain joins TRBV9 to TRBJ2-1; 7 bases match TRBD2. CDR1 and CDR2 (germline): SGDLS, YYNGEE. CDR3 length: 15 residues. This chain's CDR3 is CAISVTEGTTNEQFF. In DNA, the CDR3 is TGTGCCATCAGCGTTACGGAGGGGACTACCAATGAGCAGTTCTTC.

This clonotype occurred a few times. The genes are TRBV11-2 and TRBJ2-1; 8 bases line up with TRBD1. The J call could be wrong; TRBJ2-7 is a better fit for the DNA end. Germline lookup yields CDR1 SGHAT and CDR2 FQNNGV. This CDR3 has 16 amino acids. The CDR3 nucleotides are TGTGCCAGCAGCTCCGGGACAGGCCTTCTCTTCTACGAGCAGTACTTC. This codes for CASSSGTGLLFYEQYF.

This clonotype was detected only once. The chain recombines TRBV21-1 with TRBJ2-5; the table's D gene call, TRBD2, was not cross checked with the DNA. TRBV21-1 is a recognized pseudogene. This CDR3 contains 13 residues. The CDR3, as DNA: TGTGCCAGATTAAATTGCGGGCAAGAGACCCAGTACTTC. Its translation is CARLNCGQETQYF.

The chain carries TRBV7-2 and TRBJ2-3; 13 positions agree with TRBD2. After removal of 5 bases from V and 13 bases from J, the junction contained 3 bases not matched to a gene. The CDR3 loop spans 12 amino acids. CDR1 SGHTA and CDR2 FQGNSA come from the germline V gene. The CDR3 protein is CASSPGLAGEYF. CDR3 in DNA: TGTGCCAGCAGCCCCGGACTAGCGGGGGAGTATTTT.